These 3 T cell receptor beta chains share one sample of origin, sequenced in a study of blood T cell repertoires in COVID-19 (dated by TCRdb to between 2020 and 2021). The method behind the library was the immunoSEQ multiplex PCR assay. In TCRdb, the immuneACCESS table is reduced to in-frame sequences with V and J assigned. These tables do not hold every clone; where another copy was compared, an unresolved V gene accounts for under half, and the others remain unexplained. The sample data list over 200,000 clones, and 90% to 95% of these were observed just once. The biggest ten clones account for 0.95% to 1.5% of the sample. What was sequenced was PBMCs or T cells enriched from blood (not recorded which). The source is a human donor in a cohort exposed to, infected with or recovered from COVID-19 (not recorded which). The donor label of this sample is uncertain.

This clone was seen more than once but under ten times. The chain combines TRBV6-5 with TRBJ1-5; 9 nucleotides align to TRBD1. The germline V gene has CDR1 MNHEY and CDR2 SVGAGI. This CDR3 has 14 amino acids. Trimming removed 4 bases from V and 6 bases from J; junction bases left unmatched: 4. The CDR3, as DNA: TGTGCCAGCAGTTGGGTGACAGGGGGTCAGCCCCAGCATTTT. It encodes CASSWVTGGQPQHF.

V and J are TRBV2 and TRBJ1-5, with D perhaps TRBD1 (5 bases). Trimming took off 5 bases at V and 3 bases at J, with 11 bases between the two ends. The CDR3 runs 14 residues. Germline V gene data show CDR1 as SNHLY and CDR2 as FYNNEI. The CDR3 protein is CASSKRTNNQPQHF. The CDR3 nucleotides read TGTGCCAGCAGTAAGAGGACAAACAATCAGCCCCAGCATTTT.

The V call is TRBV7-3, the J call TRBJ2-1; 14 bases align to TRBD2. V shed 4 bases and J 11 bases; nucleotides not matched to a gene: 10. CDR3 length: 16 amino acids. Germline V gene data show CDR1 as SGHTA and CDR2 as FQGTGA. The DNA of the CDR3 is TGTGCCAGCAGCTCCGGACTAGCGGGGGGCCCCTTAAAGCAGTTCTTC. Translating gives CASSSGLAGGPLKQFF.